Given below is one T cell receptor (beta chain) in context. Its antigen remains unidentified. TCRdb reprocessed the 5' RACE reads, with one entry per CDR3 protein and no DNA. In total, the table holds 300,000 to 350,000 distinct CDR3 sequences. Germline V CDR1 and CDR2: SGHRS, YFSETQ. The CDR3 is 12 amino acids. This record belongs to a study of monozygotic twins with inflammatory bowel disease. Points from the study as a whole: The inverse Simpson measure of TCRbeta diversity was lower in IBD patients than in healthy co-twins.

This TCR derives from a human donor with ulcerative colitis or Crohn's disease, or a healthy co-twin of an affected twin (not recorded which). The genes are TRBV5-1 and TRBJ2-2. The material sequenced was blood. The CDR3 region is CASSLVSGELFF.